This T cell receptor beta chain was identified during a study of STAT3 mutations in large granular lymphocyte leukemia. Findings of the study overall: Suggested: STAT3 mutation was not the ancestral event for these clonal expansions. At least one immunodominant TCR beta clonotype appeared in every T-cell large granular lymphocyte leukemia patient.

Assay: immunoSEQ multiplex PCR; the TCRdb copy retains only in-frame clones and omits some. Of over 30,000 clones listed, nearly 90% are singletons. As for this clone: Antigen: not known.

Per germline, CDR1 MNHEY and CDR2 SMNVEV (reference sequence). Trimming stripped 2 bases from V and 1 base from J, with 6 bases between. This CDR3 contains 13 residues. The TCR comes from a human donor with T large granular lymphocyte leukemia. Some clones in this sample may be carry-over from other donors' samples. This sequence joins TRBV27 and TRBJ2-7; D possibly corresponds to TRBD2 (5 bases). The sample taken for sequencing was PBMCs. CDR3: CASSLDYSYEQYF. As DNA, the CDR3 is TGTGCCAGCAGTTTAGACTATTCCTACGAGCAGTACTTC.